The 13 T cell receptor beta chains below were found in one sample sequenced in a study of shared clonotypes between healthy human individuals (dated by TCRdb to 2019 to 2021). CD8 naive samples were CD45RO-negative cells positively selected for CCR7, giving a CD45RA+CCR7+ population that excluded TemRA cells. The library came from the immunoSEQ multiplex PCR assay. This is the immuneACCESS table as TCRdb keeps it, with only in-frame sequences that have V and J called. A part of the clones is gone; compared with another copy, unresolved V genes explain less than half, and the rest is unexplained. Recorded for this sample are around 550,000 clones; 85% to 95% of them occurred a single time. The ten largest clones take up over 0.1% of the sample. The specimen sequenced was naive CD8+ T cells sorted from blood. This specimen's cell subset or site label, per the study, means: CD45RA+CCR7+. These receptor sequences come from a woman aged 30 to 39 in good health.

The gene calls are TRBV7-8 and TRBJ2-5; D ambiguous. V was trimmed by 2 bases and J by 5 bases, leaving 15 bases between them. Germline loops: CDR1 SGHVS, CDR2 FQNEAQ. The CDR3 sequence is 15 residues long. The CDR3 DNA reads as TGTGCCAGCAGCTTATCTCATCGTAACCCGGAGACCCAGTACTTC. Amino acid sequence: CASSLSHRNPETQYF.

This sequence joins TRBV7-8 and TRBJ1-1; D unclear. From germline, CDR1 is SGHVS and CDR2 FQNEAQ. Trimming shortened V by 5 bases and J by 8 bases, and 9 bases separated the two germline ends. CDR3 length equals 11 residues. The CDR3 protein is CASSHTAEAFF. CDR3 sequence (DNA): TGTGCCAGCAGCCATACAGCAGAAGCTTTCTTT. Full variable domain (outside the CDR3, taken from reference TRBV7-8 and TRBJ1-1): GAGVSQSPRYKVAKRGQDVALRCDPISGHVSLFWYQQALGQGPEFLTYFQNEAQLDKSGLPSDRFFAERPEGSVSTLKIQRTQQEDSAVYLCASSHTAEAFFGQGTRLTVV.

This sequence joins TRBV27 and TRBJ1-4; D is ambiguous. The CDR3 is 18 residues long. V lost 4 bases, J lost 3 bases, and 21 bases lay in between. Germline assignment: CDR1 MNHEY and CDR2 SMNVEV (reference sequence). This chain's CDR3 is CASSSPPGLSGANEKLFF. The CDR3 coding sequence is TGTGCCAGCAGTTCCCCCCCCGGTCTATCAGGCGCTAATGAAAAACTGTTTTTT. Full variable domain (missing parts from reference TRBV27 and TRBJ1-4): EAQVTQNPRYLITVTGKKLTVTCSQNMNHEYMSWYRQDPGLGLRQIYYSMNVEVTDKGDVPEGYKVSRKEKRNFPLILESPSPNQTSLYFCASSSPPGLSGANEKLFFGSGTQLSVL.

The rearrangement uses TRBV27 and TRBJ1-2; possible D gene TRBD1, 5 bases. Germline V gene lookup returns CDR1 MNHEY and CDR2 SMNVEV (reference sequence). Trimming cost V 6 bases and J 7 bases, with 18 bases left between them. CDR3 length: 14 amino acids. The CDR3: CASRIVGDEAGYTF. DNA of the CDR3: TGTGCCAGCAGAATTGTAGGGGACGAGGCTGGCTACACCTTC.

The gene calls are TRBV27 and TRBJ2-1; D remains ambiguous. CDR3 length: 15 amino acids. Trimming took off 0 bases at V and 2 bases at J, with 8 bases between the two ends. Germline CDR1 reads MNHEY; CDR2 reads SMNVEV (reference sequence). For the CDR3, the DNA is TGTGCCAGCAGTTTATCGGAGCACCCCTACAATGAGCAGTTCTTC. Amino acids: CASSLSEHPYNEQFF.

The CDR3 reads CASSLSGSEQYF. In nucleotides, the CDR3 is TGTGCCAGCAGCTTAAGCGGTAGCGAGCAGTACTTC. The J gene is TRBJ2-7, the V gene TRBV13; maybe TRBD2 (5 bases). Germline V lookup: CDR1 PRHDT, CDR2 FYEKMQ (reference sequence). The CDR3 sequence is 12 residues long. Trimming left V 2 bases short and J 6 bases short, with 8 bases between.

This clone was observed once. In DNA form, the CDR3 reads TGCAGTGCGTGGGAGTTGGATACGCAGTATTTT. Protein product: CSAWELDTQYF. This sequence joins TRBV20-1 and TRBJ2-3; a possible D gene is TRBD2 (5 bases). Germline values: CDR1 DFQATT, CDR2 SNEGSKA (reference sequence). V gave up 6 bases and J gave up 6 bases, with 10 bases separating them. CDR3 length: 11 residues.

The chain's CDR3 is CASTGPGKRMNTEAFF. In nucleotides, the CDR3 is TGTGCCAGCACGGGGCCAGGGAAGAGAATGAACACTGAAGCTTTCTTT. The genes are TRBV13 and TRBJ1-1; possibly TRBD1 for D (5 bases). The CDR3 is 16 amino acids. Between the trimmed V and J ends, which lost 7 bases and 0 bases, there was a span of 18 bases. The germline gives CDR1 PRHDT, CDR2 FYEKMQ (reference sequence).

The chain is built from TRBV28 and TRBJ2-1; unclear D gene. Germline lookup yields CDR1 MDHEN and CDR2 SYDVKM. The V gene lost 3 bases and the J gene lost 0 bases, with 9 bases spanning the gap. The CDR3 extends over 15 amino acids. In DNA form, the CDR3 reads TGTGCCAGCAGTTTCCTAGATGGCTCCTACAATGAGCAGTTCTTC. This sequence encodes CASSFLDGSYNEQFF.

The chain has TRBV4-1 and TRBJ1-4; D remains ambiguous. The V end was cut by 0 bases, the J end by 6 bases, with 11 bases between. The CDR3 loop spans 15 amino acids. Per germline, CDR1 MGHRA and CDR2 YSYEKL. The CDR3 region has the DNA TGCGCCAGCAGCCAAGATCGTCAGTTGCATGAAAAACTGTTTTTT. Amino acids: CASSQDRQLHEKLFF.

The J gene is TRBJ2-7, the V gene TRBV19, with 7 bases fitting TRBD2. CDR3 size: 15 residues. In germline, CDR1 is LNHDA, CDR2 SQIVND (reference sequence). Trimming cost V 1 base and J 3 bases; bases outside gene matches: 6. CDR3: CASSIAAGVYYEQYF. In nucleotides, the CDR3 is TGTGCCAGTAGTATAGCGGCGGGAGTCTACTACGAGCAGTACTTC. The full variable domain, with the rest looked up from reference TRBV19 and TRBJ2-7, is DGGITQSPKYLFRKEGQNVTLSCEQNLNHDAMYWYRQDPGQGLRLIYYSQIVNDFQKGDIAEGYSVSREKKESFPLTVTSAQKNPTAFYLCASSIAAGVYYEQYFGPGTRLTVT.

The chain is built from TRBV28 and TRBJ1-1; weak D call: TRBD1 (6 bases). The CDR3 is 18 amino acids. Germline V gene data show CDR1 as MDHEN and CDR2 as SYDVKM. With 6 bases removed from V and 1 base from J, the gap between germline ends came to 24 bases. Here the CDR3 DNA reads TGTGCCAGCAGCTCCCTAATTCGATGGGGGGCGTGGAACACTGAAGCTTTCTTT. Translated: CASSSLIRWGAWNTEAFF.

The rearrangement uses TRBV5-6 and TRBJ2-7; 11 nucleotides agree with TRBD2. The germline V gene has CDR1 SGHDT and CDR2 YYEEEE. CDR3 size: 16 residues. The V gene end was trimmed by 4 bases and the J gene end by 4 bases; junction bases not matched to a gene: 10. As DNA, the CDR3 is TGTGCCAGCAGCGAGACAGGGGGACTAGCGGAGTACGAGCAGTACTTC. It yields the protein CASSETGGLAEYEQYF.